Presented here are 10 T cell receptor beta chains from one specimen sequenced in a study of blood T cell repertoires in COVID-19. Assay used: immunoSEQ multiplex PCR; TCRdb lists only in-frame clones, some missing. The repertoire holds about 45,000 clones, roughly 88% seen once, with roughly a third in the top ten. Sequencing input: peripheral blood. These receptors all come from a woman aged 80 or older with acute or convalescent COVID-19.

As DNA, the CDR3 is TGTGCCAGCAGTGAAGCGGTGGGAGTCGGGGAGCTGTTTTTT. It encodes CASSEAVGVGELFF. The chain is built from TRBV6-1 and TRBJ2-2; a weak D match, TRBD2 (5 bases). The germline CDR1 and CDR2 sequences are MNHNS and SASEGT. Between the trimmed V and J ends, which lost 0 bases and 7 bases, there was a span of 9 bases. The CDR3 is 14 residues long.

In its sample, this clone was seen a few times. The chain is built from TRBV24-1 and TRBJ2-7; 9 nucleotides agree with TRBD2. V shed 4 bases, J shed 6 bases, and the junction held 3 bases outside the gene matches. The CDR3 is 13 amino acids. CDR1 and CDR2 from the germline V gene are KGHDR and SFDVKD. The CDR3 nucleotides are TGTGCCACCAGTGACAGCGGGAGGCGCGAGCAGTACTTC. Translated: CATSDSGRREQYF.

The chain couples TRBV28 to TRBJ2-3; TRBD1 matches 10 bases. The V gene's germline CDR1 is MDHEN and CDR2 SYDVKM. V shed 6 bases and J 2 bases; nucleotides not matched to a gene: 8. This CDR3 has 16 residues. The CDR3 protein is CASSGLGQGVTDTQYF. CDR3 nucleotides: TGTGCCAGCAGCGGCCTAGGACAGGGGGTCACAGATACGCAGTATTTT.

This clone was detected a few times. The chain has TRBV30 and TRBJ1-2, with D possibly TRBD1 on 6 matching bases. The CDR3 consists of 15 residues. Trimming shortened V by 5 bases and J by 2 bases, and 18 bases separated the two germline ends. Per germline, CDR1 GTSNPN and CDR2 SVGIG (reference sequence). The CDR3 region has the DNA TGTGCCTGGGGCTTCGGGAGGGGGGTCAACTATGGCTACACCTTC. Translated, it gives CAWGFGRGVNYGYTF.

This chain uses TRBV28 with TRBJ2-1; D ambiguous. Germline CDR1 MDHEN, CDR2 SYDVKM. The CDR3 is made up of 13 amino acids. Trimming stripped 6 bases from V and 6 bases from J, with 12 bases between. CDR3 nucleotide sequence: TGTGCCAGCAGCGTTGGGCCCTCCAATGAGCAGTTCTTC. This gives the protein CASSVGPSNEQFF.

The V call is TRBV12-1, the J call TRBJ2-1; the table's D call, TRBD2, has no DNA check behind it. TRBV12-1 is a documented pseudogene. CDR3 size: 20 residues. The CDR3 nucleotides read TGTGCCAGCCCAATTCGAAGACAGGGGACTAGCGGGAGTCGGGACAATGAGCAGTTCTTC. Protein sequence: CASPIRRQGTSGSRDNEQFF.

The rearrangement joins TRBV24-1 to TRBJ2-3; 9 nucleotides match TRBD2. This CDR3 has 18 amino acids. The J segment lost 0 bases and the V segment lost 3 bases, leaving 9 bases of the junction unmatched. Germline V gene lookup returns CDR1 KGHDR and CDR2 SFDVKD. The CDR3 DNA sequence: TGTGCCACCAGTGATGAGGCTAGCGGGACTCCTAGCACAGATACGCAGTATTTT. Translation: CATSDEASGTPSTDTQYF.

The chain has TRBV2 and TRBJ2-2; 8 bases line up with TRBD2. The CDR3 is made up of 17 amino acids. The trim removed 3 bases at V and 6 bases at J, leaving 12 bases unmatched. The germline V gene has CDR1 SNHLY and CDR2 FYNNEI. The CDR3 region has the DNA TGTGCCAGCAGTGATAGTGTGTTAGCGGGATTACCCGGGGAGCTGTTTTTT. Protein: CASSDSVLAGLPGELFF.

Worth noting for this clone: The same CDR3 also results from other DNA sequences found in this sample. J is TRBJ2-1 and V is TRBV10-2; 12 bases agree with TRBD2. The CDR3 runs 16 residues. J was trimmed by 5 bases and V by 6 bases; bases with no gene match: 8. Germline values: CDR1 WSHSY, CDR2 SAAADI. CDR3 nucleotide sequence: TGCGCCAGCAGCGCCCGGACTAGCGGGATGAACAATGAGCAGTTCTTC. This sequence encodes CASSARTSGMNNEQFF.

The genes are TRBV6-1 and TRBJ2-3; 7 bases fit TRBD2. Germline lookup yields CDR1 MNHNS and CDR2 SASEGT. With 2 bases clipped from V and 4 bases from J, the junction kept 6 bases outside the gene matches. This CDR3 is built from 15 residues. The CDR3 loop reads CASSERKGGADTQYF. DNA for the CDR3: TGTGCCAGCAGTGAACGTAAGGGAGGGGCAGATACGCAGTATTTT.